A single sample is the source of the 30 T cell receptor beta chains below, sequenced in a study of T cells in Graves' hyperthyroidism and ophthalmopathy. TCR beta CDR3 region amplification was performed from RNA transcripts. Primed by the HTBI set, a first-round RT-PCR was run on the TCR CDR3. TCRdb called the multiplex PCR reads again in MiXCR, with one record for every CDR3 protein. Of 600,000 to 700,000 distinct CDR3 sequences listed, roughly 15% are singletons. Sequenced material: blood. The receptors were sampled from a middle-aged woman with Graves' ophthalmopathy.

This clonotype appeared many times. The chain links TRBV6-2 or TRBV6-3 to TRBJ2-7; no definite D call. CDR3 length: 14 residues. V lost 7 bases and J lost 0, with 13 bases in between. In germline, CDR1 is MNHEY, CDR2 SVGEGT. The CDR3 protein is CASTMDLNSYEQYF. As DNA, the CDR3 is TGTGCCAGCACCATGGACCTTAACTCCTACGAGCAGTACTTC.

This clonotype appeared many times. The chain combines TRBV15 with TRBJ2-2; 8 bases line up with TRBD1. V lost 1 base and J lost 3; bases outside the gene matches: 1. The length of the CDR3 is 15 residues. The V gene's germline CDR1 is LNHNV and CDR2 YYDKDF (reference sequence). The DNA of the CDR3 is TGTGCCACCAGCAGAGTGGACAGGGACACCGGGGAGCTGTTTTTT. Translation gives CATSRVDRDTGELFF.

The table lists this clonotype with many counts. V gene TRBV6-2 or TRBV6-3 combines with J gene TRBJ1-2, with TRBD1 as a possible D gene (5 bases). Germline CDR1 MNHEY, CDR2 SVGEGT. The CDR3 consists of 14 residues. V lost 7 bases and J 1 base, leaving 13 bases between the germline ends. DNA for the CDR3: TGTGCCAGCACAGATCGACAGAATAACTATGGCTACACCTTC. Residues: CASTDRQNNYGYTF.

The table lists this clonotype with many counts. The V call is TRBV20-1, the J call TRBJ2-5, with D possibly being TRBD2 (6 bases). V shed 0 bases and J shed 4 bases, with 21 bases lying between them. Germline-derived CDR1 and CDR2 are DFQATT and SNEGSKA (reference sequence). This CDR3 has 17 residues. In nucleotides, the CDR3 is TGCAGTGCTAGAGATAAGTTATGGGGGGATATTGGAGAGACCCAGTACTTC. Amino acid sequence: CSARDKLWGDIGETQYF.

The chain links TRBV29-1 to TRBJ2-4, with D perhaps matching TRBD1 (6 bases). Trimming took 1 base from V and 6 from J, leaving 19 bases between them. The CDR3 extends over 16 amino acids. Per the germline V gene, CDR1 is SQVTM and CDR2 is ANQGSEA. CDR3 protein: CSVEGVRGDAVNIQYF. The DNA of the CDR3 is TGCAGCGTTGAAGGGGTCAGGGGAGACGCCGTAAACATTCAGTACTTC. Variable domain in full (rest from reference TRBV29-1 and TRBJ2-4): SAVISQKPSRDICQRGTSLTIQCQVDSQVTMMFWYRQQPGQSLTLIATANQGSEATYESGFVIDKFPISRPNLTFSTLTVSNMSPEDSSIYLCSVEGVRGDAVNIQYFGAGTRLSVL.

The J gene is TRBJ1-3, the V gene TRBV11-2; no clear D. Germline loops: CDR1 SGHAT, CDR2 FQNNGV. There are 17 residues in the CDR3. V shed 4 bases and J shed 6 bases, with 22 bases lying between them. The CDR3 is CASSYSTWTIMANTIYF. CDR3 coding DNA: TGTGCCAGCAGCTACTCGACCTGGACCATTATGGCAAACACCATATATTTT.

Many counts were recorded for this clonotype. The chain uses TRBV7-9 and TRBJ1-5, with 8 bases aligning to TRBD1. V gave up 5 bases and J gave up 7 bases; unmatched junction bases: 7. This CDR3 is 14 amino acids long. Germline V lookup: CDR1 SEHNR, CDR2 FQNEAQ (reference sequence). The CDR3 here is CASSPDRGGQPQHF. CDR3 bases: TGTGCCAGCAGCCCCGACAGGGGAGGCCAGCCCCAGCATTTT.

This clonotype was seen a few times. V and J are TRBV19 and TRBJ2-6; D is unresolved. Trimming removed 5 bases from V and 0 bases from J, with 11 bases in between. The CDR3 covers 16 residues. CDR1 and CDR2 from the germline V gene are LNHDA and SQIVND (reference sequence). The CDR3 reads CASSPNPGSGANVLTF. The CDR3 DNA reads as TGTGCCAGTAGTCCCAATCCAGGCTCTGGGGCCAACGTCCTGACTTTC.

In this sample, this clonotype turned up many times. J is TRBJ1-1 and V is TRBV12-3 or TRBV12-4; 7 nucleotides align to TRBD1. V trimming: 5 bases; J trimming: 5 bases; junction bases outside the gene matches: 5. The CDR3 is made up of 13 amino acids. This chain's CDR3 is CASSRRDRTEAFF. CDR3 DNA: TGTGCCAGCAGTCGGAGGGACAGAACTGAAGCTTTCTTT.

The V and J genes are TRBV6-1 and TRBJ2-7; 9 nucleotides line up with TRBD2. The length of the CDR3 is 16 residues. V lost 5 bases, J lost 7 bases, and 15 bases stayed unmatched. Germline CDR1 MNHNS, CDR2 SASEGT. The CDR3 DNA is TGTGCCAGCAGTCCCCGACTAGCGGAGCCACCTTCGGAGCAGTACTTC. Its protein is CASSPRLAEPPSEQYF.

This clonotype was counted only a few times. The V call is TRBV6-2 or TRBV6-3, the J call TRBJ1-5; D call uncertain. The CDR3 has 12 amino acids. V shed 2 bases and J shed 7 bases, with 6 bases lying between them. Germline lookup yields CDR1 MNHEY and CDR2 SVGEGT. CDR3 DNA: TGTGCCAGCAGTTACGGGAGACAGCCCCAGCATTTT. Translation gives CASSYGRQPQHF.

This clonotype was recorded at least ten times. CDR3 in amino acids: CASNFAGEETQYF. CDR3 in DNA: TGTGCCAGCAATTTCGCAGGGGAAGAGACCCAGTACTTC. The chain links TRBV11-2 to TRBJ2-5, with a weak D call TRBD1 (6 bases). Trimming shortened V by 7 bases and J by 3 bases, and 12 bases separated the two germline ends. Per the germline V gene, CDR1 is SGHAT and CDR2 is FQNNGV. CDR3 size: 13 residues.

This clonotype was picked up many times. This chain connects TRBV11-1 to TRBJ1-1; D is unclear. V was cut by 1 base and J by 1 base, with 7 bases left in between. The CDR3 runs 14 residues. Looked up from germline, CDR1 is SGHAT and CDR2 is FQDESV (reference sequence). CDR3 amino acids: CASSLETQNTEAFF. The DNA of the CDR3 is TGTGCCAGCAGCTTAGAGACACAGAACACTGAAGCTTTCTTT.

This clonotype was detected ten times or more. Written as DNA, the CDR3 is TGTGCCAGCAGCTTAGAAGGGGTGGTCTATGGCTACACCTTC. Protein sequence: CASSLEGVVYGYTF. The chain is built from TRBV7-2 and TRBJ1-2; a weak D match, TRBD1 (5 bases). Trimming cost V 1 base and J 4 bases, with 10 bases left between them. Germline values: CDR1 SGHTA, CDR2 FQGNSA. The CDR3 is 14 residues long.

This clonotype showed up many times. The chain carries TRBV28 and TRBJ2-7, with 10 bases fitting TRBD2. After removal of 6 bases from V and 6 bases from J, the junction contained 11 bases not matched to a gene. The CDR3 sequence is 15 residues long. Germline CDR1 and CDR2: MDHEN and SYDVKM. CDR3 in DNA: TGTGCCAGCAGCCCAGTGGCTAGCGGGAGAGCCGAGCAGTACTTC. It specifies CASSPVASGRAEQYF.

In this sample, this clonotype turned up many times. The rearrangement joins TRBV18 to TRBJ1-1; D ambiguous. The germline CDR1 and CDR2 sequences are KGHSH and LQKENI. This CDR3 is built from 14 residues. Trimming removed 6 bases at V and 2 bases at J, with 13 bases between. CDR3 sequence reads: CASSRTFANTEAFF. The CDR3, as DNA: TGTGCCAGCTCCAGGACGTTTGCTAACACTGAAGCTTTCTTT.

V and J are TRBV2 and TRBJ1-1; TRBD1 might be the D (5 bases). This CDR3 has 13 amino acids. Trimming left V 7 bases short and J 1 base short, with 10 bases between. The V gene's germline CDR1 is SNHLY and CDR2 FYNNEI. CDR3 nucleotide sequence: TGTGCCAGCACCCGGGACGGGAACACTGAAGCTTTCTTT. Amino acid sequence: CASTRDGNTEAFF.

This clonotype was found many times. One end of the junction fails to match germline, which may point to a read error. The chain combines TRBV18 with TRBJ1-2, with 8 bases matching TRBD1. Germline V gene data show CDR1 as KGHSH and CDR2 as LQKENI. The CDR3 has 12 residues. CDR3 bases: TGCGCCAGCAGCTCAGGACAGGGAGGCTACACCTTC. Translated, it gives CASSSGQGGYTF.

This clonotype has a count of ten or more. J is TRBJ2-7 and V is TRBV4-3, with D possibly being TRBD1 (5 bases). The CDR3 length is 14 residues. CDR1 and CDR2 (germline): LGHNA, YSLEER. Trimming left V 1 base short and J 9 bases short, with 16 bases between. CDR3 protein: CASSQAWTTRGQYF. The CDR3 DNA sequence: TGCGCCAGCAGCCAAGCCTGGACAACGCGAGGGCAGTACTTC.

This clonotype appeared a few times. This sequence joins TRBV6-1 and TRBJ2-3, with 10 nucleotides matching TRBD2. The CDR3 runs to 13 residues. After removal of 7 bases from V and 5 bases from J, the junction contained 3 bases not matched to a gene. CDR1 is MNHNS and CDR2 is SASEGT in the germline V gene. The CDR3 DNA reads TGTGCCAGCACTAGCGGGAGCGTAGATACGCAGTATTTT. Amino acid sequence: CASTSGSVDTQYF.

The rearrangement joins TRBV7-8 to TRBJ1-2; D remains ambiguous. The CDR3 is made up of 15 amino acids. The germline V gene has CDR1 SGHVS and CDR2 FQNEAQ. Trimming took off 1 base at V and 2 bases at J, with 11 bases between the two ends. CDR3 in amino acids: CASSLGLAGNYGYTF. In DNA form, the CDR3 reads TGTGCCAGCAGCTTAGGTTTAGCCGGCAACTATGGCTACACCTTC.

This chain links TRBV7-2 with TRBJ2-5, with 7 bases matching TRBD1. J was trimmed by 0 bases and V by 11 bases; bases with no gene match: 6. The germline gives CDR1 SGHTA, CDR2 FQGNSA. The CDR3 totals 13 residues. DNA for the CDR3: TGTGCCGTCCGAGGGGGCAACCAAGAGACCCAGTACTTC. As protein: CAVRGGNQETQYF.

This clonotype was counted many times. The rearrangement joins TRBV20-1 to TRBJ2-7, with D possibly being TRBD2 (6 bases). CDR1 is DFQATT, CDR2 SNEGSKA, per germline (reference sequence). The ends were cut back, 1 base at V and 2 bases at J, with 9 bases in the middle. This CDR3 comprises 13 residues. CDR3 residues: CSARGDWTYEQYF. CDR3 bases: TGCAGTGCTAGAGGGGACTGGACCTACGAGCAGTACTTC.

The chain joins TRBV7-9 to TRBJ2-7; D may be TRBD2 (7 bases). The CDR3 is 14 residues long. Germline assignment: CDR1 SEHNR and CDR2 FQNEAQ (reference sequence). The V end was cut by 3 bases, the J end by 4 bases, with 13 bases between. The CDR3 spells CASSFGGRKYEQYF. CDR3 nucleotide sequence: TGTGCCAGCAGCTTCGGGGGGCGTAAGTACGAGCAGTACTTC.

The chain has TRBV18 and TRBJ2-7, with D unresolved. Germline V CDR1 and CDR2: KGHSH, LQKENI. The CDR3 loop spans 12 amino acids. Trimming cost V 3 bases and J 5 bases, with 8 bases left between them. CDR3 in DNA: TGTGCCAGCTCACCCGTAAAGGACGAGCAGTACTTC. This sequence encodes CASSPVKDEQYF.

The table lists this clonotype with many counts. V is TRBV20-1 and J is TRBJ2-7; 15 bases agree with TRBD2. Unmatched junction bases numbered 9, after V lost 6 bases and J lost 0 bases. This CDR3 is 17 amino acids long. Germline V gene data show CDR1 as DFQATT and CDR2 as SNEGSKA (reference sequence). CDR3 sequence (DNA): TGCAGTGCAGCTGGACTAGCGGGAGGGGGCAGCTCCTACGAGCAGTACTTC. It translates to CSAAGLAGGGSSYEQYF.

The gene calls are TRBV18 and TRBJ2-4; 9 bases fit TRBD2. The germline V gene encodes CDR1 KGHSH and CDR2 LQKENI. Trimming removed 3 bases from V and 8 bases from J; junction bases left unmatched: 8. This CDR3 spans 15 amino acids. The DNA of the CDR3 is TGTGCCAGCTCACCTCCGGCGGGAGGGCCGCACATTCAGTACTTC. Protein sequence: CASSPPAGGPHIQYF.

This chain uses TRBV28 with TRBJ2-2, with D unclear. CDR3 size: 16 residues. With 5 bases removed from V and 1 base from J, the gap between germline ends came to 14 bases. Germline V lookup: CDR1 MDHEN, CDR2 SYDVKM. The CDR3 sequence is CASSEIGFRNTGELFF. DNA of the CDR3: TGTGCCAGCAGTGAGATAGGGTTTAGGAACACCGGGGAGCTGTTTTTT.

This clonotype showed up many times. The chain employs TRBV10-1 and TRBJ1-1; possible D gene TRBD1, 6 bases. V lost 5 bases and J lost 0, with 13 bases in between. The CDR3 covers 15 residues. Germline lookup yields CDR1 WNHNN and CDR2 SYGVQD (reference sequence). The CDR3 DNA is TGCGCCAGCAGTTCCTCCGGGACAATGAACACTGAAGCTTTCTTT. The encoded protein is CASSSSGTMNTEAFF.

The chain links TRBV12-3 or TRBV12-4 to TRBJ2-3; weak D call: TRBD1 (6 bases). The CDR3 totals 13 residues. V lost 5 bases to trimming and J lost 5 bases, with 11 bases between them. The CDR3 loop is CASSPQGRDTQYF. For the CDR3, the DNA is TGTGCCAGCAGTCCACAGGGCAGAGATACGCAGTATTTT.